Listed here are 14 T cell receptor beta chains from one sample, sequenced in a study of CD8+ T cells in alopecia areata (dated by TCRdb to 2017 to 2018). Libraries were constructed by the immunoSEQ multiplex PCR assay. For TCR sequencing, RNA was extracted from every sample and reverse transcribed into cDNA to serve as template. Here the immuneACCESS table is served through TCRdb, limited to in-frame sequences with V and J called. Missing clones are a known gap in these copies; in checked studies unresolved V genes cover under half, and the rest lacks a known reason. In all, the sample holds over 85,000 clones, and around 45% of those were seen once. The top ten constitute around 1.5% of the sample. Sequenced: CD4+ T cells sorted from blood. These receptors were taken from a human donor with alopecia areata.

This clone occurred a few times. The chain couples TRBV19 to TRBJ2-7, with D possibly matching TRBD2 (6 bases). V lost 3 bases and J 3 bases, leaving 12 bases between the germline ends. This CDR3 is built from 14 residues. Germline V gene data show CDR1 as LNHDA and CDR2 as SQIVND (reference sequence). The CDR3 bases are TGTGCCAGTAGTATCCCGGGACTGGGCTACGAGCAGTACTTC. Encoded protein: CASSIPGLGYEQYF.

V and J are TRBV23-1 and TRBJ2-7, with 14 bases matching TRBD2. TRBV23-1 is an ORF for which the function is uncertain. V was pared by 2 bases and J by 2 bases, with 20 bases of the junction left unmatched. The CDR3 has 22 amino acids. CDR3 protein: CASSQNSGTSGGKRLHTYEQYF. The CDR3 nucleotides read TGCGCCAGCAGTCAAAACTCCGGGACTAGCGGGGGTAAACGGCTACATACCTACGAGCAGTACTTC.

This sequence joins TRBV7-9 and TRBJ1-4; 9 bases are a match to TRBD1. CDR1 and CDR2 from the germline V gene are SEHNR and FQNEAQ (reference sequence). This CDR3 is built from 15 residues. With V trimmed by 5 bases and J by 5 bases, 6 bases remained unmatched. The CDR3 region is CASSLNGQGNEKLFF. The CDR3 DNA sequence: TGTGCCAGCAGCCTGAACGGACAGGGGAATGAAAAACTGTTTTTT. The full variable domain, rest sourced from reference TRBV7-9 and TRBJ1-4, is DTGVSQNPRHKITKRGQNVTFRCDPISEHNRLYWYRQTLGQGPEFLTYFQNEAQLEKSRLLSDRFSAERPKGSFSTLEIQRTEQGDSAMYLCASSLNGQGNEKLFFGSGTQLSVL.

The gene calls are TRBV5-1 and TRBJ1-4; TRBD1 agrees at 7 bases. Trimming took 4 bases from V and 6 from J; bases not matched to a gene: 3. Per germline, CDR1 SGHRS and CDR2 YFSETQ. The CDR3 runs to 13 residues. The DNA of the CDR3 is TGCGCCAGCAGCGTAGGGACAGATGAAAAACTGTTTTTT. The encoded protein is CASSVGTDEKLFF.

V usage is TRBV5-1 and J usage is TRBJ2-3; D might be TRBD1 or TRBD2, each matching 5 bases. This CDR3 has 15 residues. CDR1 is SGHRS, CDR2 YFSETQ, per germline. The V end was cut by 0 bases, the J end by 4 bases, with 12 bases between. As DNA, the CDR3 is TGCGCCAGCAGCTTGGGTCAGGGAGAGGCAGATACGCAGTATTTT. Translating it yields CASSLGQGEADTQYF.

This chain uses TRBV7-9 with TRBJ2-7; no firm D call. The CDR3 is made up of 14 amino acids. With 1 base removed from V and 5 bases from J, the gap between germline ends came to 12 bases. The germline V gene has CDR1 SEHNR and CDR2 FQNEAQ (reference sequence). DNA of the CDR3: TGTGCCAGCAGCTTAGGGATCGAATCGGACGAGCAGTACTTC. Protein sequence: CASSLGIESDEQYF.

The chain employs TRBV29-1 and TRBJ2-1; 8 nucleotides align to TRBD2. Trimming removed 3 bases from V and 7 bases from J; junction bases left unmatched: 5. The CDR3 is made up of 13 amino acids. From germline, CDR1 is SQVTM and CDR2 ANQGSEA. The CDR3 nucleotides are TGCAGCGTTGATAAGACGGGGGGGAATGAGCAGTTCTTC. Residues: CSVDKTGGNEQFF.

This clone was recorded only once. DNA of the CDR3: TGTGCCAGCAGTTTACGCAGGGGGTCGGTCAACGAGCAGTACTTC. Translation: CASSLRRGSVNEQYF. The V call is TRBV27, the J call TRBJ2-7, with 7 bases identical to TRBD1. V dropped 2 bases and J dropped 5; count of bases not matched to a gene: 9. This CDR3 has 15 residues. CDR1 and CDR2 (germline): MNHEY, SMNVEV (reference sequence).

V is TRBV28 and J is TRBJ2-5; D is unclear. This CDR3 contains 13 residues. Trimming pared 4 bases from V and 6 bases from J, leaving 12 bases between. In germline, CDR1 is MDHEN, CDR2 SYDVKM. CDR3 loop: CASSSEFSKTQYF. CDR3 coding DNA: TGTGCCAGCAGTTCAGAATTCTCGAAGACCCAGTACTTC.

The chain recombines TRBV5-1 with TRBJ2-7; 9 nucleotides match TRBD2. The V gene's germline CDR1 is SGHRS and CDR2 YFSETQ. The V and J ends lost 4 bases and 4 bases, in that order; junction bases with no gene match: 6. This CDR3 spans 14 amino acids. The CDR3 DNA reads TGCGCCAGCAGCCCCGGGACTAGCTTTTACGAGCAGTACTTC. It is translated as CASSPGTSFYEQYF.

This clone was found a few times. The chain employs TRBV30 and TRBJ2-7; D unresolved. Trimming stripped 1 base from V and 1 base from J, with 11 bases between. Germline CDR1 is GTSNPN and CDR2 is SVGIG (reference sequence). CDR3 length: 14 amino acids. DNA for the CDR3: TGTGCCTGGAGTGATTTCTCATCTTCCTACGAGCAGTACTTC. This encodes CAWSDFSSSYEQYF.

This clone was observed a few times. The chain employs TRBV7-2 and TRBJ2-3; 8 bases are shared with TRBD1. The CDR3 loop spans 15 amino acids. Per the germline V gene, CDR1 is SGHTA and CDR2 is FQGNSA. Trimming at V came to 5 bases and at J to 2 bases, leaving 6 bases not matched to a gene. The CDR3 DNA reads as TGTGCCAGCAGCGGTACAGGGGGGAACACAGATACGCAGTATTTT. It yields the protein CASSGTGGNTDTQYF. The full variable domain, in which reference TRBV7-2 and TRBJ2-3 provide the parts outside the CDR3, is GAGVSQSPSNKVTEKGKDVELRCDPISGHTALYWYRQSLGQGLEFLIYFQGNSAPDKSGLPSDRFSAERTGGSVSTLTIQRTQQEDSAVYLCASSGTGGNTDTQYFGPGTRLTVL.

In its sample, this clone was seen a few times. V gene TRBV28 combines with J gene TRBJ1-5, with TRBD1 matching 8 bases. CDR1 and CDR2 (germline): MDHEN, SYDVKM. Trimming cost V 6 bases and J 0 bases; bases outside gene matches: 1. The CDR3 totals 14 residues. DNA of the CDR3: TGTGCCAGCAGAGACAGGGGTAGCAATCAGCCCCAGCATTTT. Protein sequence: CASRDRGSNQPQHF.

The rearrangement uses TRBV4-2 and TRBJ2-4; tentatively, D is TRBD1 or TRBD2 (7 bases each). V lost 1 base, J lost 6 bases, and 16 bases lay in between. Germline values: CDR1 LGHNA, CDR2 YNFKEQ. The length of the CDR3 is 16 residues. DNA of the CDR3: TGTGCCAGCAGCCAAGTACGGGCGGGGGACAGAAACATTCAGTACTTC. It encodes CASSQVRAGDRNIQYF.